Shown below are 29 T cell receptor beta chains from a single sample sequenced in a study of control samples from healthy donors and cancer patients (TCRdb year 2020). Library generation was performed with the immunoSEQ multiplex PCR assay. Not all clones reach the TCRdb copy of this immuneACCESS table, which keeps in-frame sequences only. Checked studies attribute under half of the gap to unresolved V genes and leave the rest unexplained. The sample table contains some 110,000 clones; only one count was recorded for about 80% of them. The biggest ten clones account for about 12% of the sample. The sequenced sample consisted of blood. Source of these receptors: a woman between 45 and 60 years old in good health.

The chain is built from TRBV29-1 and TRBJ2-1; 14 nucleotides line up with TRBD2. Trimming removed 6 bases from V and 0 bases from J; junction bases left unmatched: 4. Per germline, CDR1 SQVTM and CDR2 ANQGSEA. CDR3 length equals 16 residues. In DNA, the CDR3 is TGCAGCGTGACTAGCGGGAGGGGGAGCTCCTACAATGAGCAGTTCTTC. Its protein product is CSVTSGRGSSYNEQFF.

The chain has TRBV3-1 (or the pseudogene TRBV3-2) and TRBJ1-6; a possible D gene is TRBD1 (5 bases). Trimming stripped 1 base from V and 1 base from J, with 8 bases between. This CDR3 contains 16 residues. The germline V gene has CDR1 LGHDT and CDR2 YNNKEL (reference sequence). The CDR3 bases are TGTGCCAGCAGCCAAGGTAGACAGTCCTATAATTCACCCCTCCACTTT. Residues: CASSQGRQSYNSPLHF.

This chain uses TRBV14 with TRBJ1-1; TRBD1 might be the D (6 bases). The germline gives CDR1 SGHDN, CDR2 FVKESK. V lost 4 bases and J 1 base, leaving 7 bases between the germline ends. The CDR3 runs to 13 residues. CDR3 coding DNA: TGTGCCAGCAGCCGGACAGCGAACACTGAAGCTTTCTTT. This gives the protein CASSRTANTEAFF.

The V call is TRBV6-6, the J call TRBJ1-1; 10 bases agree with TRBD1. Germline V CDR1 and CDR2: MNHNY, SVGAGI (reference sequence). The CDR3 extends over 13 amino acids. Losses at the gene ends were 7 bases for V and 3 bases for J; bases not matched to a gene: 2. In DNA form, the CDR3 reads TGTGCCAGCACGGGGACAGGGGACACTGAAGCTTTCTTT. Translated: CASTGTGDTEAFF.

The chain employs TRBV13 and TRBJ2-7; 13 nucleotides line up with TRBD2. Germline V gives CDR1 PRHDT, CDR2 FYEKMQ (reference sequence). V gave up 4 bases and J gave up 0 bases; unmatched junction bases: 3. The CDR3 extends over 16 amino acids. CDR3 in amino acids: CASSSRTSGSSYEQYF. CDR3 DNA sequence: TGTGCCAGCAGCTCCCGGACTAGCGGGAGCTCCTACGAGCAGTACTTC. Complete variable domain (other parts from reference TRBV13 and TRBJ2-7): AAGVIQSPRHLIKEKRETATLKCYPIPRHDTVYWYQQGPGQDPQFLISFYEKMQSDKGSIPDRFSAQQFSDYHSELNMSSLELGDSALYFCASSSRTSGSSYEQYFGPGTRLTVT.

V and J are TRBV15 and TRBJ2-7; D is uncertain. This CDR3 has 16 amino acids. Germline CDR1 and CDR2: LNHNV and YYDKDF (reference sequence). Trimming removed 0 bases from V and 2 bases from J, with 14 bases in between. The CDR3 nucleotides read TGTGCCACCAGCAGAGACACGACGAGGAAGACCTACGAGCAGTACTTC. Its protein is CATSRDTTRKTYEQYF.

This clone was picked up one time. The same CDR3 can be traced to other DNA sequences in this sample. The chain employs TRBV5-1 and TRBJ1-6; 10 positions agree with TRBD1. The CDR3 extends over 15 amino acids. Germline trimming cut 0 bases from V and 7 bases from J; bases unmatched to any gene: 1. CDR1 and CDR2 (germline): SGHRS, YFSETQ. The CDR3 nucleotides are TGCGCCAGCAGCTTGGAGGGACAGGGGAATTCACCCCTCCACTTT. Encoded protein: CASSLEGQGNSPLHF.

This chain connects TRBV5-4 to TRBJ2-3; no reliable D call. This CDR3 comprises 16 residues. Per germline, CDR1 SGHNT and CDR2 YYREEE (reference sequence). The V and J ends lost 0 bases and 4 bases respectively, with 15 bases between them. For the CDR3, the DNA is TGTGCCAGCAGCTTGGACGGTAGGCTCGGCCCAGATACGCAGTATTTT. Its translation: CASSLDGRLGPDTQYF.

This chain joins TRBV5-5 and TRBJ1-2; 9 nucleotides match TRBD1. After removal of 5 bases from V and 6 bases from J, the junction contained 20 bases not matched to a gene. Germline V gene lookup returns CDR1 SGHKS and CDR2 YYEKEE (reference sequence). CDR3 length: 18 residues. As DNA, the CDR3 is TGTGCCAGCAGACGAATCCACCGGGACAGGGTGTTATCGGATGGCTACACCTTC. This sequence encodes CASRRIHRDRVLSDGYTF.

This clone was seen once. The chain uses TRBV28 and TRBJ1-6; D uncertain. Per germline, CDR1 MDHEN and CDR2 SYDVKM. The CDR3 sequence is 15 residues long. Trimming took off 2 bases at V and 2 bases at J, with 7 bases between the two ends. As DNA, the CDR3 is TGTGCCAGCAGTTTAGAGGGAGCCTATAATTCACCCCTCCACTTT. It specifies CASSLEGAYNSPLHF. Drawing the rest from reference TRBV28 and TRBJ1-6, the complete variable domain is DVKVTQSSRYLVKRTGEKVFLECVQDMDHENMFWYRQDPGLGLRLIYFSYDVKMKEKGDIPEGYSVSREKKERFSLILESASTNQTSMYLCASSLEGAYNSPLHFGNGTRLTVT.

The chain joins TRBV19 to TRBJ1-2; TRBD1 is a possible D gene (6 bases). The CDR3 length is 15 residues. Trimming removed 6 bases from V and 11 bases from J, with 25 bases in between. Per germline, CDR1 LNHDA and CDR2 SQIVND (reference sequence). CDR3 sequence: CASSPQGMVAPAYTF. The CDR3 region has the DNA TGTGCCAGTAGCCCACAGGGAATGGTGGCTCCCGCTTACACCTTC.

The chain links TRBV4-2 to TRBJ1-1; D is ambiguous. Trimming pared 2 bases from V and 5 bases from J, leaving 6 bases between. The length of the CDR3 is 12 residues. CDR1 is LGHNA and CDR2 is YNFKEQ in the germline V gene. The CDR3: CASSQSGTEAFF. The CDR3 coding sequence is TGTGCCAGCAGCCAATCTGGTACTGAAGCTTTCTTT.

This clone was detected only once. The chain has TRBV19 and TRBJ2-1; D uncertain. Germline CDR1 and CDR2: LNHDA and SQIVND (reference sequence). Trimming left V 5 bases short and J 3 bases short, with 14 bases between. The CDR3 totals 15 residues. As DNA, the CDR3 is TGTGCCAGTAGTTCCGAGTGGTTAGTCTACAATGAGCAGTTCTTC. Its protein is CASSSEWLVYNEQFF. The full variable domain, its missing parts supplied by reference TRBV19 and TRBJ2-1, is DGGITQSPKYLFRKEGQNVTLSCEQNLNHDAMYWYRQDPGQGLRLIYYSQIVNDFQKGDIAEGYSVSREKKESFPLTVTSAQKNPTAFYLCASSSEWLVYNEQFFGPGTRLTVL.

This chain uses TRBV19 with TRBJ1-5, with 8 bases matching TRBD1. This CDR3 spans 13 amino acids. J was trimmed by 5 bases and V by 10 bases; bases with no gene match: 7. Germline CDR1 LNHDA, CDR2 SQIVND (reference sequence). The DNA for the CDR3 is TGTGCCATCTCGACAGGGGATTATCAGCCCCAGCATTTT. Protein: CAISTGDYQPQHF.

The gene calls are TRBV3-1 (or the pseudogene TRBV3-2) and TRBJ1-1; 8 bases map to TRBD1. Germline V gene data show CDR1 as LGHDT and CDR2 as YNNKEL (reference sequence). The CDR3 is 13 residues long. Trimming removed 0 bases from V and 10 bases from J; junction bases left unmatched: 4. The CDR3 region is CASSQDPDRGAFF. CDR3 in DNA: TGTGCCAGCAGCCAAGACCCAGACAGGGGAGCTTTCTTT.

In this sample, this clone turned up once. The chain couples TRBV7-9 to TRBJ2-2; TRBD2 agrees at 8 bases. J gave up 4 bases and V 1 base, and 11 bases lay outside the gene matches. The CDR3 totals 18 residues. Germline values: CDR1 SEHNR, CDR2 FQNEAQ (reference sequence). CDR3 in DNA: TGTGCCAGCAGCTTAGGTTCTGCGGGGGGCGCAAGCACCGGGGAGCTGTTTTTT. Its translation: CASSLGSAGGASTGELFF.

The chain couples TRBV4-1 to TRBJ2-5, with 11 nucleotides matching TRBD1. Germline V lookup: CDR1 MGHRA, CDR2 YSYEKL. After removal of 3 bases from V and 3 bases from J, the junction contained 3 bases not matched to a gene. The CDR3 has 15 amino acids. The CDR3: CASSQDRGQKETQYF. CDR3 sequence (DNA): TGCGCCAGCAGCCAGGACAGGGGGCAGAAAGAGACCCAGTACTTC.

This chain links TRBV6-6 with TRBJ2-3; the match to TRBD2 covers 10 bases. Germline lookup yields CDR1 MNHNY and CDR2 SVGAGI (reference sequence). Trimming removed 5 bases from V and 0 bases from J; junction bases left unmatched: 11. This CDR3 comprises 18 residues. Written as DNA, the CDR3 is TGTGCCAGCAGTCCTCTCCTTCCGGGACTAGCGAGCACAGATACGCAGTATTTT. Translating it yields CASSPLLPGLASTDTQYF.

For the CDR3, the DNA is TGTGCCACCGATAGTAGGGCGGGGGAGACCCAGTACTTC. It codes for CATDSRAGETQYF. The rearrangement links TRBV15 to TRBJ2-5; D may be TRBD2 (6 bases). This CDR3 comprises 13 residues. V lost 8 bases and J lost 5, with 15 bases in between. Germline-derived CDR1 and CDR2 are LNHNV and YYDKDF (reference sequence).

V gene TRBV14 combines with J gene TRBJ2-5; 7 bases are a match to TRBD1. This CDR3 has 16 residues. V lost 3 bases and J lost 3; bases outside the gene matches: 10. Germline V gene data show CDR1 as SGHDN and CDR2 as FVKESK. As DNA, the CDR3 is TGTGCCAGCAGCCATGGAGCGGACAGGTTTAAAGAGACCCAGTACTTC. Protein: CASSHGADRFKETQYF.

The chain carries TRBV7-6 and TRBJ1-5; a weak D match, TRBD1 (5 bases). CDR1 is SGHVS and CDR2 is FNYEAQ in the germline V gene. CDR3 length: 16 amino acids. V was clipped by 5 bases and J by 1 base, with 15 bases between them. DNA of the CDR3: TGTGCCAGCAGCCCCTCCGGCAGGGCCAGCAATCAGCCCCAGCATTTT. Residues: CASSPSGRASNQPQHF. Together with reference TRBV7-6 and TRBJ1-5, the CDR3 gives the full variable domain: GAGVSQSPRYKVTKRGQDVALRCDPISGHVSLYWYRQALGQGPEFLTYFNYEAQQDKSGLPNDRFSAERPEGSISTLTIQRTEQRDSAMYRCASSPSGRASNQPQHFGDGTRLSIL.

The chain employs TRBV20-1 and TRBJ1-4, with D possibly being TRBD1 (5 bases). The CDR3 consists of 14 residues. Trimming took off 3 bases at V and 7 bases at J, with 15 bases between the two ends. Germline loops: CDR1 DFQATT, CDR2 SNEGSKA (reference sequence). CDR3 protein: CSASPGTRGEKLFF. The CDR3 bases are TGCAGTGCTAGTCCCGGGACGAGGGGTGAAAAACTGTTTTTT.

The rearrangement joins TRBV3-1 (or the pseudogene TRBV3-2) to TRBJ1-4; a weak D match, TRBD1 (6 bases). The germline CDR1 and CDR2 sequences are LGHDT and YNNKEL (reference sequence). V gave up 6 bases and J gave up 4 bases, with 12 bases separating them. This CDR3 region has 14 residues. The DNA for the CDR3 is TGTGCCAGCAGGGGCCAAGGGGGTAATGAAAAACTGTTTTTT. This translates into CASRGQGGNEKLFF.

The rearrangement joins TRBV6-5 to TRBJ1-5; possibly TRBD1 for D (5 bases). The germline CDR1 and CDR2 sequences are MNHEY and SVGAGI. V gave up 2 bases and J gave up 2 bases, with 10 bases separating them. CDR3 length equals 15 residues. CDR3 sequence (DNA): TGTGCCAGCAGTTACGGACCGGGGGGCAATCAGCCCCAGCATTTT. It translates to CASSYGPGGNQPQHF.

V and J are TRBV5-1 and TRBJ1-1, with D maybe TRBD1 (5 bases). The CDR3 is made up of 13 amino acids. V was clipped by 5 bases and J by 3 bases, with 11 bases between them. Per germline, CDR1 SGHRS and CDR2 YFSETQ. The CDR3: CASRWVGDTEAFF. The DNA for the CDR3 is TGCGCCAGCAGATGGGTGGGGGACACTGAAGCTTTCTTT. The full variable domain, with the rest looked up from reference TRBV5-1 and TRBJ1-1, is KAGVTQTPRYLIKTRGQQVTLSCSPISGHRSVSWYQQTPGQGLQFLFEYFSETQRNKGNFPGRFSGRQFSNSRSEMNVSTLELGDSALYLCASRWVGDTEAFFGQGTRLTVV.

The chain has TRBV27 and TRBJ1-5, with D hard to call. Germline CDR1 reads MNHEY; CDR2 reads SMNVEV (reference sequence). V was pared by 8 bases and J by 5 bases, with 13 bases between. The CDR3 extends over 13 amino acids. CDR3 DNA: TGTGCCAGCGGAATGGTTATCCATCAGCCCCAGCATTTT. Translating it yields CASGMVIHQPQHF.

This chain links TRBV18 with TRBJ1-1; TRBD1 is a possible D gene (6 bases). The CDR3 length is 11 residues. Trimming took 8 bases from V and 6 from J, leaving 10 bases between them. The germline V gene encodes CDR1 KGHSH and CDR2 LQKENI. CDR3 protein: CASQGSAEAFF. CDR3 sequence (DNA): TGTGCCAGCCAGGGGTCCGCTGAAGCTTTCTTT. The whole variable domain, filled in from reference TRBV18 and TRBJ1-1, reads NAGVMQNPRHLVRRRGQEARLRCSPMKGHSHVYWYRQLPEEGLKFMVYLQKENIIDESGMPKERFSAEFPKEGPSILRIQQVVRGDSAAYFCASQGSAEAFFGQGTRLTVV.

The genes are TRBV27 and TRBJ1-1, with 8 bases lining up with TRBD1. V lost 4 bases, J lost 2 bases, and 3 bases stayed unmatched. In germline, CDR1 is MNHEY, CDR2 SMNVEV (reference sequence). The CDR3 extends over 14 amino acids. The CDR3 DNA sequence: TGTGCCAGCAGTTCGGGACAGGCAAACACTGAAGCTTTCTTT. Protein: CASSSGQANTEAFF.

This clone was detected only a few times. DNA for the CDR3: TGTGCCAGCAGCCCAACTAACCGGGACAGGGTAATCGCTGAGCCCCAGCATTTT. This codes for CASSPTNRDRVIAEPQHF. V usage is TRBV5-5 and J usage is TRBJ1-5; 9 bases fit TRBD1. V lost 4 bases, J lost 8 bases, and 19 bases stayed unmatched. CDR1 is SGHKS and CDR2 is YYEKEE in the germline V gene (reference sequence). CDR3 length: 18 residues.